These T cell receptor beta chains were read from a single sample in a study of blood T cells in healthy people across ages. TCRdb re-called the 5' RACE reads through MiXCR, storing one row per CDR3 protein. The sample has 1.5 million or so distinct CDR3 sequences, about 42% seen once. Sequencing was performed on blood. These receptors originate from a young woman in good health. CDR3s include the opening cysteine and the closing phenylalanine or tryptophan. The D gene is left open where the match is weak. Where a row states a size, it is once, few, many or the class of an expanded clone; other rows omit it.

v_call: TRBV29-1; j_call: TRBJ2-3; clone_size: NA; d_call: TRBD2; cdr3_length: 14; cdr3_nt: TGCAGCGGACTAGCGGGAGGGAGCACAGATACGCAGTATTTT; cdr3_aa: CSGLAGGSTDTQYF
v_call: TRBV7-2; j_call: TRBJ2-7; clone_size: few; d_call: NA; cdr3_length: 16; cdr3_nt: TGTGCCAGCAGCTTAGACCCCGGGGCTAGCAGGTTCGAGCAGTACTTC; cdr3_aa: CASSLDPGASRFEQYF
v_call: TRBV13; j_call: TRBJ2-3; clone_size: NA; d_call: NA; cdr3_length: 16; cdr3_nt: TGTGCCAGCAGCTTTTTTGGGGAGAGCACCACAGATACGCAGTATTTT; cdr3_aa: CASSFFGESTTDTQYF
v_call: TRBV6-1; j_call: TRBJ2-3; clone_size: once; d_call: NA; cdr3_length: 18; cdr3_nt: TGTGCCAGCAGTCTATGGGCGGCAGGTCCTGCTAGCACAGATACGCAGTATTTT; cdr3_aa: CASSLWAAGPASTDTQYF
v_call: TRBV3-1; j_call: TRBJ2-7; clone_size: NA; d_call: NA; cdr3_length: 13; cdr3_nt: TGTGCCAGCAGCCGCACAAGGGGTGGCGAGCAGTACTTC; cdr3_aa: CASSRTRGGEQYF
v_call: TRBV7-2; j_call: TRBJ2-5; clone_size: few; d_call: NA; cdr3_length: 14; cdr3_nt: TGTGCCAGCAGCGCTCGAGGAAGACAAGAGACCCAGTACTTC; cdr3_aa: CASSARGRQETQYF
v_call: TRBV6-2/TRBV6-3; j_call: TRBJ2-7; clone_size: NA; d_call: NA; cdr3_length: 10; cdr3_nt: TGTGCCAGCGTTTCCCACGAGCAGTACTTC; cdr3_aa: CASVSHEQYF
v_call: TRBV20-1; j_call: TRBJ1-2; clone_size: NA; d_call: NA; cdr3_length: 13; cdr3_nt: TGCAGTGCTAGCAAAGGGGGAGACTATGGCTACACCTTC; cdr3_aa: CSASKGGDYGYTF
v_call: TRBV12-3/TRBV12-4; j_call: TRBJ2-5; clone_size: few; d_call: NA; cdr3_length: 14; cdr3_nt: TGTGCCGGCAGTTTACCCGAAACCCAAGAGACCCAGTACTTC; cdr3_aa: CAGSLPETQETQYF
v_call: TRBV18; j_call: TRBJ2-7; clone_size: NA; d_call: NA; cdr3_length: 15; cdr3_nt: TGTGCCAGCTCACCCGGGGCCTCCTCTAACTACGAGCAGTACTTC; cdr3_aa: CASSPGASSNYEQYF
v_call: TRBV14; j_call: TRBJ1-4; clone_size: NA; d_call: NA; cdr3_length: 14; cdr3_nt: TGTGCCAGCAGCGCCGGGACAACTAATGAAAAACTGTTTTTT; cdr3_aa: CASSAGTTNEKLFF
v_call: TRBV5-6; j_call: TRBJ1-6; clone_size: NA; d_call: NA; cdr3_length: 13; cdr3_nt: TGTGCCAGCAGCTTGCTCACAACCTCACCCCTCCACTTT; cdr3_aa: CASSLLTTSPLHF
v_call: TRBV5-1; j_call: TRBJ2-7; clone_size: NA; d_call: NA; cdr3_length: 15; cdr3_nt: TGCGCCAGCAGCTTGCCGGCCAGGGCGTCCTACGAGCAGTACTTC; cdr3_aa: CASSLPARASYEQYF
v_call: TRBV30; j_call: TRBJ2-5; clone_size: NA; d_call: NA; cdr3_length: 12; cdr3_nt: TGTGCCTGGAGTGAGACATATGAGACCCAGTACTTC; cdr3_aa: CAWSETYETQYF
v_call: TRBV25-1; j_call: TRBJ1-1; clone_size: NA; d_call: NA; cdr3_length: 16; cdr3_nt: TGTGCCAGCAGTGAATATCCCGGACGACCCAACACTGAAGCTTTCTTT; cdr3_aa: CASSEYPGRPNTEAFF
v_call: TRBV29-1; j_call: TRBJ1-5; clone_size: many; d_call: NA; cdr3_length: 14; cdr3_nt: TGCAGCGTTGCAGCCGGGACCGGTGATCAGCCCCAGCATTTT; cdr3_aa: CSVAAGTGDQPQHF
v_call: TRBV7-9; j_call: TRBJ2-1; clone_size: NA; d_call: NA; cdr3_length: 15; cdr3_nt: TGTGCCAGCAGCGAGGGAGAGGTTAGTTTGGATGAGCAGTTCTTC; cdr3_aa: CASSEGEVSLDEQFF
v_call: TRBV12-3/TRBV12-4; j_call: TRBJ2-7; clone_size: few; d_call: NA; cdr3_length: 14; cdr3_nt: TGTGCCAGCAGTGTCGGACCGAGCTCCTACGAGCAGTACTTC; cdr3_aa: CASSVGPSSYEQYF
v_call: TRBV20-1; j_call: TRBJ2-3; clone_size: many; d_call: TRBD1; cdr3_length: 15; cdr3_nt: TGCAGTGCAGACGGGACAGTCGGCGGCACAGATACGCAGTATTTT; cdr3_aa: CSADGTVGGTDTQYF
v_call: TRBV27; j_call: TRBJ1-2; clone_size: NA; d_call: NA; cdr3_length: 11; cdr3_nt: TGTGCCGCCGGGCAAAACTATGGCTACACCTTC; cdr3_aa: CAAGQNYGYTF
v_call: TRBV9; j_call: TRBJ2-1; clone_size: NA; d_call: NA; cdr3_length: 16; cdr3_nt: TGTGCCAGCAGCGTAGGCCTGGGAATGAGGGACAATGAGCAGTTCTTC; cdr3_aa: CASSVGLGMRDNEQFF
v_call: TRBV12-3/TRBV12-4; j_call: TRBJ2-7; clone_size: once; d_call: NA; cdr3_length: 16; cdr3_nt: TGTGCCAGCAGTTTTGGTCGGCACAGTTCCTACAATGAGCAGTACTTC; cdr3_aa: CASSFGRHSSYNEQYF
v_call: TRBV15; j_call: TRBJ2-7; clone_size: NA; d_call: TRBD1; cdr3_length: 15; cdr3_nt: TGTGCCACCAGCAGGGGGACAGGGGAAGCCTACGAGCAGTACTTC; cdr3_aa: CATSRGTGEAYEQYF
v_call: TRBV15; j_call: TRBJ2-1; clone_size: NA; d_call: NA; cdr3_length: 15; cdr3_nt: TGTGCCTCCAGCAGAGATTTGGCTAGCAGCAATGAGCAGTTCTTC; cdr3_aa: CASSRDLASSNEQFF
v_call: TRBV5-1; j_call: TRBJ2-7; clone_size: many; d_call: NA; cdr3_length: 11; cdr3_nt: TGCGCCAGCAGCACCAACTACGAGCAGTACTTC; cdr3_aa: CASSTNYEQYF
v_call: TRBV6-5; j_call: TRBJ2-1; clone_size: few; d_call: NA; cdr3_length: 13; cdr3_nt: TGTGCCAGCAGACAGGGTCGGCTACTTGAGCAGTTCTTC; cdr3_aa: CASRQGRLLEQFF
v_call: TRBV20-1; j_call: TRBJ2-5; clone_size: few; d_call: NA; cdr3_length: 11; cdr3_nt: TGCAGTGCTAGAAAGTGGGAGACCCAGTACTTC; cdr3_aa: CSARKWETQYF
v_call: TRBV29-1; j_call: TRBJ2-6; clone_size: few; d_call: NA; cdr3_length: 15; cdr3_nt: TGCAGCGTTGAAGTTACAGGCTCTGGGGCCAACGTCCTGACTTTC; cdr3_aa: CSVEVTGSGANVLTF
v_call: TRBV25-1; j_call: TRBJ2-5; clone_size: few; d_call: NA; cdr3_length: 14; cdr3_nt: TGTGCCAGCAGTGGCCTAGCGAACCTAAAGACCCAGTACTTC; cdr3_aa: CASSGLANLKTQYF
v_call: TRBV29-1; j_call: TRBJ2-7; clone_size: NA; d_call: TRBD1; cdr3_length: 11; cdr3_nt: TGCAGCTTTAGAACAGGGGGCGAGCAGTACTTC; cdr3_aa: CSFRTGGEQYF
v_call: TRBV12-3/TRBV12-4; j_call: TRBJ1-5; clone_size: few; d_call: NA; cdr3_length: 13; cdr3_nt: TGTGCCAGCAGTTTCCGGCAATACCAGCCCCAGCATTTT; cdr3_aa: CASSFRQYQPQHF
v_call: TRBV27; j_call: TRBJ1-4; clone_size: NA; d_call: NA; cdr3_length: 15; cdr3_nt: TGTGCCAGCAGTCAACATAAAGGACGGAATGAAAAACTGTTTTTT; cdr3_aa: CASSQHKGRNEKLFF
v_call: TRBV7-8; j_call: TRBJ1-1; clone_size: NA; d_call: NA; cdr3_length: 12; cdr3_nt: TGTGCCAGCAGCTTAATAACTCGTTTGGCTTTCTTT; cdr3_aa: CASSLITRLAFF
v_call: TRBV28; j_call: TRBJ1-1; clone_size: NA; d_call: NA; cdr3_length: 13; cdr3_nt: TGTGCCAGCAGGGTGGGCCGGGTCACTGAAGCTTTCTTT; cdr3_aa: CASRVGRVTEAFF
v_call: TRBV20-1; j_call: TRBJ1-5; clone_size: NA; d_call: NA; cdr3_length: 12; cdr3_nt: TGCAGTGCTAGCGTGGGCAATCGGCCCCAGCATTTT; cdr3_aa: CSASVGNRPQHF
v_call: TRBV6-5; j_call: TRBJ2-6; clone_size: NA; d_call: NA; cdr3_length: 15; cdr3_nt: TGTGCCAGCAGTTACTCGAGTACTGGGGCCAACGTCCTGACTTTC; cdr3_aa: CASSYSSTGANVLTF
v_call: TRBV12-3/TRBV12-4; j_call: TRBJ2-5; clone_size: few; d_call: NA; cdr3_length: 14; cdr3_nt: TGTGCCAGCAGTTTAGACGGCAGGGGAGAGACCCAGTACTTC; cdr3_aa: CASSLDGRGETQYF
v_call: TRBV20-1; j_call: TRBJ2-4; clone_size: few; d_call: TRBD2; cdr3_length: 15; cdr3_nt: TGCAGTGCCAGAACCGGACTAGCGGGAGGTTGGGAGCAGTACTTC; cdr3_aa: CSARTGLAGGWEQYF
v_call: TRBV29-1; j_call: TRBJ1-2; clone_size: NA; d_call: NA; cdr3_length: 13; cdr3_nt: TGCAGCGTTTTAGGGATGGAGTTCTATGGCTACACCTTC; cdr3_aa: CSVLGMEFYGYTF
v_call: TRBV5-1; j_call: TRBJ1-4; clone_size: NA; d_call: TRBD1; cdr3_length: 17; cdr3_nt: TGCGCCAGCAGCTTGGGAGCTGTCGGGACAGGGGGGGAAAAACTGTTTTTT; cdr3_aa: CASSLGAVGTGGEKLFF